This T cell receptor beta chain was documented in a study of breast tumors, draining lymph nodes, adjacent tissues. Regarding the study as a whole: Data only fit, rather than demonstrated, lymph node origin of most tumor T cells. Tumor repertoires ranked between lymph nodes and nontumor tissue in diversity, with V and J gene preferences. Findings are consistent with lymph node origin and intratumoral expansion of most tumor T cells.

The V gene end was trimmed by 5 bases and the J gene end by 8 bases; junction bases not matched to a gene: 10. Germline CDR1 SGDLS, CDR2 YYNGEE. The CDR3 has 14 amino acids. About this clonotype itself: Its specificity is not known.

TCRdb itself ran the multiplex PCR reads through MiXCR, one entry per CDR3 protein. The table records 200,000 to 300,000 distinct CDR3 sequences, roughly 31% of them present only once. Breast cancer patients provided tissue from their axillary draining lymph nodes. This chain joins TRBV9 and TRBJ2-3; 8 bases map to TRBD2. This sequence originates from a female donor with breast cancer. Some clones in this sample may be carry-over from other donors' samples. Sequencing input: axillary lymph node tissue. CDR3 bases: TGTGCCAGCAGTGTATGGACTAGCCTTGGTACGCAGTATTTT. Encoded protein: CASSVWTSLGTQYF.